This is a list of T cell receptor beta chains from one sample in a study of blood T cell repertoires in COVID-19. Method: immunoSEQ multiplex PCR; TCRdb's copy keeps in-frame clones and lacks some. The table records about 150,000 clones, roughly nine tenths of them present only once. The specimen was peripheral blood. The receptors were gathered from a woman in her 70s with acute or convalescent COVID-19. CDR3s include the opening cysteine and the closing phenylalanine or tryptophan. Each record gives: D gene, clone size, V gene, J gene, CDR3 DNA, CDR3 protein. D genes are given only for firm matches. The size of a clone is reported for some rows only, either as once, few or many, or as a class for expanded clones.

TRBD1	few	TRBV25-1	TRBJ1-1	TGTGCCAGCAGTGAATGGGGGGGACAGGGGGATGCTTTCTTT	CASSEWGGQGDAFF
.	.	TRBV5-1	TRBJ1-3	TGCGCCAGCAGCGAGGGACTTACTGGAAACACCATATATTTT	CASSEGLTGNTIYF
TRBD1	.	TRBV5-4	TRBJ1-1	TGTGCCAGCAGCTTGGGGGACAGGGTAGACACTGAAGCTTTCTTT	CASSLGDRVDTEAFF
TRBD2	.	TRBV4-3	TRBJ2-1	TGCGCCAGCAGCCAAGATAGATTCGCGGGGGGGCTCAATGAGCAGTTCTTC	CASSQDRFAGGLNEQFF
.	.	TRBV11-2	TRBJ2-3	TGTGCCAGCAGCTTAGAAGGCAGGCACACAGATACGCAGTATTTT	CASSLEGRHTDTQYF
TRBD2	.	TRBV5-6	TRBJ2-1	TGTGCCAGCATAGGGCGGGGGACCTACAATGAGCAGTTCTTC	CASIGRGTYNEQFF
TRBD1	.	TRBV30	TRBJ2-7	TGTGCCTGGGCACAGGGGAACGAGCAGTACTTC	CAWAQGNEQYF
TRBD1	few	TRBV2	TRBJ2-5	TGTGCCACGGACAGGGGATTAGGAGAGACCCAGTACTTC	CATDRGLGETQYF
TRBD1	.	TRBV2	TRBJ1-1	TGTGCCAGCAGTGGAACTAGACAGGGGGCGAACACTGAAGCTTTCTTT	CASSGTRQGANTEAFF
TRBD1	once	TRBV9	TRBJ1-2	TGTGCCAGCAGCGTAGCGTTAGGGGGCTCATATAACGGCTACACCTTC	CASSVALGGSYNGYTF
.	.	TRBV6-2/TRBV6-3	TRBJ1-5	TGTGCCAGCAGTCAGGGCGGATTTAATCAGCCCCAGCATTTT	CASSQGGFNQPQHF
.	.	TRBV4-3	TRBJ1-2	TGCGCCAGCAGCCAAGGGCGAGGGAGTGGCTACACCTTC	CASSQGRGSGYTF
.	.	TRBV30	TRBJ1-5	TGTGCCTGGAGTACCCGAGGCAATCAGCCCCAGCATTTT	CAWSTRGNQPQHF
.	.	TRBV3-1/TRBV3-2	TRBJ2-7	TGTGCCAGCAGCCAAGATGGAGTTCTTGCTAGTTACCTCGAGCAGTACTTC	CASSQDGVLASYLEQYF
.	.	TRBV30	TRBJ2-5	TGTGCCTGGGTGGGAGGAGGTGAGACCCAGTACTTC	CAWVGGGETQYF
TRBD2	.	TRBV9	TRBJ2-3	TGTGCCAGCAGCGCGCCGACTAGCGACACGCAGTATTTT	CASSAPTSDTQYF
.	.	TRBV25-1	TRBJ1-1	TGTGCCAGCAGTGAATCGAAAACTCCGAACACTGAAGCTTTCTTT	CASSESKTPNTEAFF
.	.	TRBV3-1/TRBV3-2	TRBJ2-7	TGTGCCAGCAGCCCATCTCTGGCGGGACAGTCCTACGAGCAGTACTTC	CASSPSLAGQSYEQYF
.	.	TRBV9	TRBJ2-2	TGTGCCAGCAGCGCCGCGGGGCAGACGAACACCGGGGAGCTGTTTTTT	CASSAAGQTNTGELFF
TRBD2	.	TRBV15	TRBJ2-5	TGTGCCACCAGCAGGGGACTAGCCCTACAAGAGACCCAGTACTTC	CATSRGLALQETQYF
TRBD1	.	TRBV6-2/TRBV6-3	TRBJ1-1	TGTGCCAGCAGTGATGAGGGGGCCTTCTACACTGAAGCTTTCTTT	CASSDEGAFYTEAFF
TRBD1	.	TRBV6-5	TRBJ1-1	TGTGCCAGCACCAGGGACAGAGTAGCCACTGAAGCTTTCTTT	CASTRDRVATEAFF
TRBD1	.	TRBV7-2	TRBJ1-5	TGTGCCAGCAGCCAGGGACAGCCTGATAGTCAGCCCCAGCATTTT	CASSQGQPDSQPQHF
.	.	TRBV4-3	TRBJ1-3	TGCGCCAGCAGCCAAGATGAGGGAAACACCATATATTTT	CASSQDEGNTIYF
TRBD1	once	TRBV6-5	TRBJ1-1	TGTGCCAGCACCCAGATGGACAGGGTGAACACTGAAGCTTTCTTT	CASTQMDRVNTEAFF
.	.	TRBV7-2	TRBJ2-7	TGTGCCAGCAGCTTATATGGCGGGGCCTCCTACGAGCAGTACTTC	CASSLYGGASYEQYF
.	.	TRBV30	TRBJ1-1	TGTGCCTGGAGTGTAACCCCTAGGTACTCACGCACTGAAGCTTTCTTT	CAWSVTPRYSRTEAFF
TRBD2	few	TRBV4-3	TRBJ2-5	TGCGCCAGCAGCCAAGGCGGGGGGCCAGAAGAGACCCAGTACTTC	CASSQGGGPEETQYF
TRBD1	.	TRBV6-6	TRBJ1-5	TGTGCCAGCAGTCGAACGGGACAGGGTGGGGGTCGTCAGCCCCAGCATTTT	CASSRTGQGGGRQPQHF
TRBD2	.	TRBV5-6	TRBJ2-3	TGTGCCAGCAGCCGGGGGGGAGCTAGCGGGAACCCCACAGATACGCAGTATTTT	CASSRGGASGNPTDTQYF
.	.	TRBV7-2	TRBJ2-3	TGTGCCAGCAGCTTAAGCCAGGGAGATACGCAGTATTTT	CASSLSQGDTQYF
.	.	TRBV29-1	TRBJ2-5	TGCAGCGTCCTACCAGGGATTCAAGAGACCCAGTACTTC	CSVLPGIQETQYF
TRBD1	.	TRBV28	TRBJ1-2	TGTGCCAGCAGTTCCTCACCGACAGGGGGCGAGGGCTACACCTTC	CASSSSPTGGEGYTF
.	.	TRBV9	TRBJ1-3	TGTGCCAGCAGCGCTGGACAGTCTCATGGAAACACCATATATTTT	CASSAGQSHGNTIYF
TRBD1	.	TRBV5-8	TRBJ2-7	TGTGCCAGCAGCTTGTGGGACAGGGGCTCCTACGAGCAGTACTTC	CASSLWDRGSYEQYF
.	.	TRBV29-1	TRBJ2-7	TGCAGCGTTGAGCTTGCAGGGACCTACGAGCAGTACTTC	CSVELAGTYEQYF
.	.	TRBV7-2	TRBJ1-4	TGTGCCAGCAGCTTGATGAGGACATCTGAAAAACTGTTTTTT	CASSLMRTSEKLFF
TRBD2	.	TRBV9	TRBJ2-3	TGTGCCAGCAGTGGAGGACGGGGGGGTACAGATACGCAGTATTTT	CASSGGRGGTDTQYF
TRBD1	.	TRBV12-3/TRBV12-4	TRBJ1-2	TGTGCCAGCAGTTCGACAGGGAAAGGCTACACCTTC	CASSSTGKGYTF
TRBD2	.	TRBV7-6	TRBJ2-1	TGTGCCAGCAGCCTAGGACTAGCAAACAATGAGCAGTTCTTC	CASSLGLANNEQFF
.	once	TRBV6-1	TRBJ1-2	TGTGCCAGCAGTGAAGGTCCAGGGGACTATGGCTACACCTTC	CASSEGPGDYGYTF
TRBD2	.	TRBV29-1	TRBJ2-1	TGCAGCGTTGAATGGGCGGGAGAAGGTATACCGTTCTTC	CSVEWAGEGIPFF